The present entry profiles one T cell receptor beta chain with its context. This clonotype was counted between two and nine times. It lacks a known antigen. No base-level quality is on record; no much larger clone is a single base apart. All donors were healthy Caucasians. The twin cohort comprised three pairs of female monozygotic twins, all aged about 18 to 30 years. Positive isolation kits from Invitrogen were used to isolate CD4+ and CD8+ T cell populations. This entry comes from a study of identical twins (dated by TCRdb to the mid-2010s). With regard to the full study: The study deep-sequenced TCR alpha and beta repertoires from monozygotic twins, unrelated adults of various ages and cord blood to test whether fetal clonotypes persist. To rule out contamination, replicate twin experiments were performed at different times with different library preparation protocols. The paper's findings and limits, for the study overall: A weaker excess of twin sharing was found in beta out-of-frame sequences because the signal-to-noise ratio was lowered by fewer shared sequences. Zero-insertion analyses could be partly confounded by invariant T cells such as MAIT and iNKT, although diverse VJ usage argued against such confounding for most clonotypes. Out-of-frame TCR alpha sharing in monozygotic twins was systematically underestimated by recombination models, whereas sharing between unrelated individuals was in agreement with the recombination models. Fewer insertions were carried by abundant cord blood beta clonotypes, a similar but weaker trend appeared in young adult naive repertoires, and no such trend appeared in memory repertoires. Compared with coincidental sharing between unrelated individuals, an excess of low generation-probability sequences was observed among out-of-frame TCR alpha sequences shared between twins. Because the same donors could not be followed over many years, the conclusions depended on cross-sectional statistical analysis.

From the cysteine up to the phenylalanine, the CDR3 has a length of 13 residues. The DNA shown is the 39-base CDR3, in frame from base 1. V loses 2 bases, J loses 7 bases, and the germline ends lie 8 bases apart. CDR1 and CDR2, looked up from the germline V gene, are MDHEN and SYDVKM. Libraries were made using 5' RACE. Sequencing used an Illumina HiSeq 2000. Template switching added a universal primer binding site, and the final cDNA carried a unique molecular identifier that allowed TCR cDNA molecules to be counted accurately. Specific primers in the conserved constant-segment region were used to synthesize first-strand cDNA for the TCR alpha and beta chains. To control for contamination, each cDNA library was double barcoded with a SMART-Mk sample barcode plus Illumina barcodes. TruSeq adapter sequences, together with Illumina sample barcodes, were added in two successive PCR steps. Sequencing of the TCR alpha and beta cDNA libraries was done on the Illumina HiSeq platform using custom primers. Under the source paper's analysis protocol: Unique molecular identifiers were extracted from raw reads with MiGEC, and CDR3 positions were determined with MiXCR. Recombination models were inferred per individual with the repgenHMM and IGoR tools using an EM algorithm. The tcR package in R was used for shared clonotype analysis, with sharing normalized by the product of cloneset sizes. Out-of-frame nonproductive sequences were analyzed to study raw recombination free of thymic and clonal selection effects. TCRdb trimmed the raw reads at Q25, called clones with MiXCR and kept productive beta chains. CDR3 protein duplicates are merged, each entry listing the most common genes and DNA. In this record, the V and J calls reflect TCRdb's handling and not the investigators' own analysis. In all, the sample holds 260,000 or so distinct CDR3 sequences, and approximately 7.3% of those were seen once. The top ten constitute 5.4% of the sample.

The same specimen was also included in a second study, on yellow fever vaccine responses in identical twins. The second paper states: The authors reported that the T cell response to vaccination in identical twins appeared partly convergent and partly personalized. In identical twins, the study followed T cell clones that responded to the vaccine with precision.

This clonotype originated in a woman younger than 30 in good health. The sample consisted of CD8+ T cells sorted from blood. The chain is encoded by TRBV28 joined to TRBJ2-2, with no confident D gene call. CDR3 protein: CASSLRDNGELFF. At the DNA level, the sequence is TGTGCCAGCAGTTTACGAGATAACGGGGAGCTGTTTTTT.